In this sample, the clone carrying this TCR beta chain turned up a few times. The data derive from a study of cytotoxic CD8 clonotypes in ibrutinib-treated CLL. The planned depth of sequencing spanned 1 in 200,000 to 1 in 1 million T cells. Sequencing was performed with immunoSEQ multiplex PCR; in TCRdb, only in-frame clones are kept and a portion is missing. The data show fewer than 70,000 clones, around 68% seen once. V lost 3 bases and J 6 bases, leaving 11 bases between the germline ends. This CDR3 contains 13 residues. Per the germline V gene, CDR1 is SGHNT and CDR2 is YYREEE (reference sequence).

The sample in question was PBMCs, obtained after 12 months of ibrutinib treatment. V usage is TRBV5-4 and J usage is TRBJ2-3; D ambiguous. The source is a human donor with chronic lymphocytic leukemia. This CDR3 is CASSWDNSDTQYF. The DNA of the CDR3 is TGTGCCAGCAGCTGGGATAACAGTGATACGCAGTATTTT.